A selection of T cell receptor beta chains follows, all from one sample in a study of response to subunit inactivated influenza vaccine. TCRdb used MiXCR to reprocess the RT-PCR reads, holding one entry per CDR3 protein. Among under 800,000 distinct CDR3 sequences, about 14% were seen once, and the ten largest hold approximately 7%. Specimen: PBMCs from blood, collected 14 days before vaccination. Receptors originate from a man aged 50 to 59 who received an inactivated influenza vaccine. Each CDR3 is given with its conserved first and last residue.

V	J	length	CDR3
TRBV9	TRBJ2-1	15	CASSVGGGPNNEQFF
TRBV6-5	TRBJ2-3	18	CASSLRPTAYSSTDTQYF
TRBV12-3/TRBV12-4	TRBJ1-6	14	CASRTGVFNSPLHF
TRBV19	TRBJ2-1	15	CASTAGQGAYNEQFF
TRBV5-1	TRBJ2-2	14	CASSLPSGSGELFF
TRBV6-5	TRBJ2-3	14	CASSYGRGTDTQYF
TRBV29-1	TRBJ1-2	11	CSVGGAYGYTF
TRBV20-1	TRBJ1-2	14	CSAREGGLNYGYTF
TRBV19	TRBJ1-5	15	CASIQGPLSNQPQHF
TRBV6-5	TRBJ2-1	13	CASSYSTSGRPFF
TRBV19	TRBJ2-7	15	CASTLSAGSYYEQYF
TRBV6-2/TRBV6-3	TRBJ2-2	15	CASSDRAVYTGELFF
TRBV30	TRBJ1-2	13	CAWIDPGSYGYTF
TRBV10-3	TRBJ2-7	14	CAISLTGGTYEQYF
TRBV5-6	TRBJ2-7	13	CASSFQGVYEQYF
TRBV4-3	TRBJ2-1	16	CASSQDFGRVLDEQFF
TRBV29-1	TRBJ1-1	14	CSVGHLPAGTEAFF